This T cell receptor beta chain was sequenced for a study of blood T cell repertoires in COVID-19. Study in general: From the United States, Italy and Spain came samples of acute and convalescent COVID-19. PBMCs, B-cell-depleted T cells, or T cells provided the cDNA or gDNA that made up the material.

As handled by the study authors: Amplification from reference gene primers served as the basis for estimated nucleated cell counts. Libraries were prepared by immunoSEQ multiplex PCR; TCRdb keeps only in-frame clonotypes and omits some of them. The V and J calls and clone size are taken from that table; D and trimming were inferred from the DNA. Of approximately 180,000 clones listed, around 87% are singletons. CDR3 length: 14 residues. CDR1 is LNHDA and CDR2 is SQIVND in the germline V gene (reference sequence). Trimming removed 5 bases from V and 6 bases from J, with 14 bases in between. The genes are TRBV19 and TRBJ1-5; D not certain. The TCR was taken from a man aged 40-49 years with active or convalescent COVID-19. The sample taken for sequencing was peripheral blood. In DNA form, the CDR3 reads TGTGCCAGTAGTCTTCGGGCAGGACTTCAGCCCCAGCATTTT. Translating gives CASSLRAGLQPQHF. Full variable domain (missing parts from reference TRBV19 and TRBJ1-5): DGGITQSPKYLFRKEGQNVTLSCEQNLNHDAMYWYRQDPGQGLRLIYYSQIVNDFQKGDIAEGYSVSREKKESFPLTVTSAQKNPTAFYLCASSLRAGLQPQHFGDGTRLSIL.